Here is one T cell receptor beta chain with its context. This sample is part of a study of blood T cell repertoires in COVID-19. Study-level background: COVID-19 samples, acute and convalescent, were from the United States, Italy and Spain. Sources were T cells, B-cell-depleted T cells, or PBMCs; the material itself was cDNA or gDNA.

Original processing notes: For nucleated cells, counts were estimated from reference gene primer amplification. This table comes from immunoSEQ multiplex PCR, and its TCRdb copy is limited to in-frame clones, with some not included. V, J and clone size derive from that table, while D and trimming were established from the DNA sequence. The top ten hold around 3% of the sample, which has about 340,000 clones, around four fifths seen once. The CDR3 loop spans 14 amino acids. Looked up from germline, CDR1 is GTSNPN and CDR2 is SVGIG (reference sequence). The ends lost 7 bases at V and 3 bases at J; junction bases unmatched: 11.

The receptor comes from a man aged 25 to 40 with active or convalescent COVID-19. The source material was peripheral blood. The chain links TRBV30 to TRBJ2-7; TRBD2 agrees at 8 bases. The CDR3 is CASSSSGLNYEQYF. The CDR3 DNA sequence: TGTGCCTCTTCCTCTAGCGGGTTAAACTACGAGCAGTACTTC.